This T cell receptor beta chain was sequenced for a study of beta chain features in type 1 diabetes. Sort purity for all populations was recorded as exceeding 98%. Study conclusions and caveats: The similarity of naive, central memory and Treg TCRB repertoires appeared greater among patients than among healthy donors.

cDNA synthesis used the whole RNA isolate, giving expressed TCRB sequences. Clones were sequenced by immunoSEQ multiplex PCR, and TCRdb holds only the in-frame ones, with some missing. The table shows hundreds of thousands of clones, with around 15% occurring only once. With respect to this clone: Its antigen is currently unknown.

The CDR3 has 13 residues. V was shortened by 4 bases and J by 8 bases, with 14 bases between the two germline ends. Germline assignment: CDR1 MDHEN and CDR2 SYDVKM. Input material: naive CD4+ T cells from blood. J is TRBJ1-2 and V is TRBV28; D gene unclear. The origin of this receptor is a man in his late teens or twenties in good health. CDR3 DNA sequence: TGTGCCAGCAGTTCCTTGGGCCGGGCCGGCTACACCTTC. It encodes CASSSLGRAGYTF.